The 18 T cell receptor beta chains listed next were all sequenced from one sample in a study of human T cells and chemical hapten exposure. TCRdb re-analysed the RACE reads in MiXCR, keeping a single row per CDR3 protein. The sample carries approximately 110,000 distinct CDR3 sequences, nearly 35% recorded once. Specified time point: patch test 3, about 24 weeks after DPC sensitization. Documented treatment: therapeutic diphenylcyclopropenone sensitization with weekly scalp DPC. Specimen: whole blood, collected in connection with sensitization to the hapten diphenylcyclopropenone (DPC). These TCRs come from a man in his forties or fifties with alopecia areata. Some clones in this sample may be carry-over from other donors' samples.

This clonotype was observed a handful of times. The V and J genes are TRBV28 and TRBJ1-2; 7 positions match TRBD1. V lost 2 bases to trimming and J lost 2 bases; unmatched junction nucleotides: 8. CDR3 length: 16 amino acids. Germline V gene lookup returns CDR1 MDHEN and CDR2 SYDVKM. The CDR3: CASSLRDSLENYGYTF. The CDR3 bases are TGTGCCAGCAGTTTACGGGACAGTCTTGAGAACTATGGCTACACCTTC.

The rearrangement joins TRBV27 to TRBJ1-3; the D is unclear. In germline, CDR1 is MNHEY, CDR2 SMNVEV (reference sequence). The CDR3 loop spans 14 amino acids. The germline V and J ends were trimmed by 2 bases and 3 bases, with 8 bases remaining between them. For the CDR3, the DNA is TGTGCCAGCAGTTTAGGCCCAGTTGGAAACACCATATATTTT. Residues: CASSLGPVGNTIYF.

This clonotype was recorded a few times. V and J are TRBV10-3 and TRBJ2-4; maybe TRBD1 (5 bases). Germline V gives CDR1 ENHRY, CDR2 SYGVKD. The V gene lost 7 bases and the J gene lost 5 bases, with 9 bases spanning the gap. This CDR3 comprises 12 residues. The CDR3 DNA reads as TGTGCCATCAAGGACACTGAAAACATTCAGTACTTC. Amino acids: CAIKDTENIQYF.

This clonotype was observed a few times. The rearrangement uses TRBV7-3 and TRBJ2-3; 11 bases map to TRBD2. Germline V CDR1 and CDR2: SGHTA, FQGTGA. This CDR3 contains 19 residues. J was trimmed by 0 bases and V by 0 bases; bases with no gene match: 8. The CDR3 is CASSLTRLAGRTSTDTQYF. CDR3 bases: TGTGCCAGCAGCTTAACGAGACTAGCGGGACGTACTAGCACAGATACGCAGTATTTT.

There are a few counts of this clonotype. The CDR3: CASSQTSGSYNEQFF. CDR3 bases: TGTGCCAGCAGCCAGACTAGCGGTTCCTACAATGAGCAGTTCTTC. V and J are TRBV6-6 and TRBJ2-1; 9 bases line up with TRBD2. CDR1 and CDR2 (germline): MNHNY, SVGAGI (reference sequence). This CDR3 comprises 15 residues. The V segment lost 6 bases and the J segment 1 base; nucleotides outside the gene matches: 4.

The chain has TRBV12-3 or TRBV12-4 and TRBJ1-1; weak D call: TRBD1 (5 bases). The CDR3 consists of 13 residues. Trimming removed 1 base at V and 11 bases at J, with 14 bases between. CDR3 nucleotides: TGTGCCAGCAGTTTAGACGGGGCTGGTGGGGCTTTCTTT. Translating it yields CASSLDGAGGAFF.

The sample holds a few counts of this clonotype. The rearrangement uses TRBV24-1 and TRBJ2-7; possibly TRBD2 for D (6 bases). The CDR3 extends over 16 amino acids. With 1 base removed from V and 7 bases from J, the gap between germline ends came to 19 bases. Per the germline V gene, CDR1 is KGHDR and CDR2 is SFDVKD. CDR3 sequence (DNA): TGTGCCACCAGTGATTTAATCCTACTAGCCGGAGGGGAGCAGTACGTC. Translating gives CATSDLILLAGGEQYV.

The CDR3 loop reads CAWTGGEKLFF. DNA for the CDR3: TGTGCCTGGACAGGGGGTGAAAAACTGTTTTTT. The V call is TRBV30, the J call TRBJ1-4; TRBD1 matches at 7 bases. The CDR3 loop spans 11 amino acids. The V gene end was trimmed by 4 bases and the J gene end by 7 bases; junction bases not matched to a gene: 0. Germline assignment: CDR1 GTSNPN and CDR2 SVGIG (reference sequence).

The rearrangement joins TRBV19 to TRBJ2-3; 9 bases align to TRBD1. This CDR3 has 16 residues. The trim removed 4 bases at V and 1 base at J, leaving 6 bases unmatched. Germline V gene data show CDR1 as LNHDA and CDR2 as SQIVND (reference sequence). CDR3 nucleotides: TGTGCCAGTAGTACGGGGACAGGGTCGGGCACAGATACGCAGTATTTT. As protein: CASSTGTGSGTDTQYF.

This chain connects TRBV7-2 to TRBJ2-7, with D hard to call. Trimming removed 0 bases at V and 1 base at J, with 7 bases between. The CDR3 is 14 amino acids. The germline CDR1 and CDR2 sequences are SGHTA and FQGNSA. CDR3 sequence reads: CASSLAFRSYEQYF. CDR3 sequence (DNA): TGTGCCAGCAGCTTAGCGTTCAGATCCTACGAGCAGTACTTC.

The chain links TRBV20-1 to TRBJ2-1; TRBD2 matches at 13 bases. Germline assignment: CDR1 DFQATT and CDR2 SNEGSKA (reference sequence). Germline trimming cut 5 bases from V and 2 bases from J; bases unmatched to any gene: 6. The CDR3 has 16 amino acids. This chain's CDR3 is CSAGGTSGMAYNEQFF. The CDR3 DNA sequence: TGCAGTGCTGGGGGGACTAGCGGGATGGCCTACAATGAGCAGTTCTTC.

The chain uses TRBV12-3 or TRBV12-4 and TRBJ2-7; 7 nucleotides agree with TRBD2. This CDR3 comprises 12 residues. Trimming cost V 6 bases and J 6 bases; bases outside gene matches: 5. CDR3 protein: CASRWGGTEQYF. CDR3 bases: TGTGCCAGCAGATGGGGGGGTACCGAGCAGTACTTC.

This clonotype was observed a few times. CDR3 DNA: TGTGCCAGCAGCTGGGGGGGGGGCCCGAACACTGAAGCTTTCTTT. As protein: CASSWGGGPNTEAFF. V usage is TRBV5-4 and J usage is TRBJ1-1, with D perhaps TRBD1 (6 bases). The CDR3 covers 15 residues. Trimming shortened V by 3 bases and J by 1 base, and 13 bases separated the two germline ends. From germline, CDR1 is SGHNT and CDR2 YYREEE (reference sequence).

This clonotype appeared a few times. The chain recombines TRBV7-3 with TRBJ2-7; D is uncertain. Trimming shortened V by 3 bases and J by 3 bases, and 9 bases separated the two germline ends. Germline CDR1 and CDR2: SGHTA and FQGTGA. This CDR3 has 13 residues. Here the CDR3 reads CASSFGANYEQYF. The CDR3 DNA is TGTGCCAGCAGCTTTGGCGCTAACTACGAGCAGTACTTC.

The gene calls are TRBV5-1 and TRBJ1-2; unclear D gene. Germline-derived CDR1 and CDR2 are SGHRS and YFSETQ. The CDR3 length is 13 residues. Trimming left V 0 bases short and J 8 bases short, with 11 bases between. The CDR3 region is CASSLEKGNGYTF. The DNA for the CDR3 is TGCGCCAGCAGCTTGGAAAAGGGAAACGGCTACACCTTC. The variable domain in full, completed from reference TRBV5-1 and TRBJ1-2, reads KAGVTQTPRYLIKTRGQQVTLSCSPISGHRSVSWYQQTPGQGLQFLFEYFSETQRNKGNFPGRFSGRQFSNSRSEMNVSTLELGDSALYLCASSLEKGNGYTFGSGTRLTVV.

The chain recombines TRBV20-1 with TRBJ2-1, with 8 bases fitting TRBD2. CDR3 size: 15 residues. V was pared by 3 bases and J by 5 bases, with 9 bases of the junction left unmatched. Germline V gives CDR1 DFQATT, CDR2 SNEGSKA (reference sequence). CDR3 protein: CSARGFLAGHNEQFF. CDR3 nucleotides: TGCAGTGCTAGGGGTTTCCTAGCGGGTCACAATGAGCAGTTCTTC.

The genes are TRBV6-6 and TRBJ1-2; maybe TRBD1 (6 bases). The germline gives CDR1 MNHNY, CDR2 SVGAGI (reference sequence). V lost 7 bases and J 3 bases, leaving 9 bases between the germline ends. This CDR3 has 12 amino acids. The CDR3 sequence is CASTRGDYGYTF. CDR3 bases: TGTGCCAGCACCAGGGGCGACTATGGCTACACCTTC.

The chain carries TRBV9 and TRBJ2-1; 8 bases fit TRBD2. The CDR3 length is 15 residues. Germline CDR1 reads SGDLS; CDR2 reads YYNGEE. Losses at the gene ends were 2 bases for V and 6 bases for J; bases not matched to a gene: 7. CDR3 residues: CASSVGASGPNEQFF. In nucleotides, the CDR3 is TGTGCCAGCAGCGTCGGGGCTAGCGGGCCCAATGAGCAGTTCTTC.